Shown below are 17 T cell receptor beta chains from a single sample sequenced in a study of blood T cell repertoires in COVID-19. Repertoires were generated with immunoSEQ multiplex PCR, while TCRdb's copy carries only in-frame clones and drops some. The sample lists about 270,000 clones; 85% were seen once. The sequencing input was PBMCs or T cells enriched from blood (not recorded which). The receptors shown here come from a woman aged 45-59 years with acute COVID-19.

J is TRBJ2-5 and V is TRBV5-4; a possible D gene is TRBD1 (6 bases). Germline assignment: CDR1 SGHNT and CDR2 YYREEE (reference sequence). This CDR3 contains 16 residues. V lost 7 bases to trimming and J lost 1 base, with 20 bases between them. In DNA, the CDR3 is TGTGCCAGCTTACGGTCGGGATTACAGGGCCAAGAGACCCAGTACTTC. Translating it yields CASLRSGLQGQETQYF.

The chain is built from TRBV7-8 and TRBJ1-1; TRBD1 is a possible D gene (5 bases). The CDR3 consists of 16 residues. The germline CDR1 and CDR2 sequences are SGHVS and FQNEAQ. V gave up 4 bases and J gave up 0 bases, with 15 bases separating them. The CDR3 loop reads CASSWVAGNMNTEAFF. The CDR3 DNA is TGTGCCAGCAGCTGGGTGGCAGGGAACATGAACACTGAAGCTTTCTTT.

This chain uses TRBV19 with TRBJ2-2, with 7 positions matching TRBD1. V shed 3 bases, J shed 3 bases, and the junction held 1 base outside the gene matches. Germline CDR1 reads LNHDA; CDR2 reads SQIVND (reference sequence). The CDR3 runs to 14 residues. The CDR3 spells CASSITGDTGELFF. CDR3 nucleotide sequence: TGTGCCAGTAGTATCACAGGGGACACCGGGGAGCTGTTTTTT.

Remarks on this clone: This sample includes further DNA sequences coding for the same CDR3. The chain joins TRBV12-3 or TRBV12-4 to TRBJ1-2, with D possibly TRBD1 on 6 matching bases. CDR3 length: 13 amino acids. V lost 1 base, J lost 4 bases, and 7 bases lay in between. The CDR3 coding sequence is TGTGCCAGCAGTTTAGTACAGGGCTATGGCTACACCTTC. This codes for CASSLVQGYGYTF.

The CDR3 nucleotides read TGTGCCAGCAGTTACTCTGGGGGGGCTCAGCCCCAGCATTTT. Its protein product is CASSYSGGAQPQHF. This chain connects TRBV6-2 or TRBV6-3 to TRBJ1-5, with D tentatively TRBD1 (6 bases). The CDR3 sequence is 14 residues long. Germline V gene data show CDR1 as MNHEY and CDR2 as SVGEGT. Trimming took 0 bases from V and 6 from J, leaving 9 bases between them.

This clone was detected once. The chain is built from TRBV7-6 and TRBJ2-1; perhaps TRBD2 as D (6 bases). CDR1 SGHVS and CDR2 FNYEAQ come from the germline V gene. This CDR3 contains 15 residues. Trimming took off 4 bases at V and 3 bases at J, with 13 bases between the two ends. The CDR3: CASSSLEGSYNEQFF. The CDR3 DNA sequence: TGTGCCAGCAGCTCCCTGGAGGGAAGCTACAATGAGCAGTTCTTC.

The chain couples TRBV10-3 to TRBJ1-1; 12 positions match TRBD1. Germline lookup yields CDR1 ENHRY and CDR2 SYGVKD. The CDR3 is 19 residues long. J gave up 1 base and V 0 bases, and 9 bases lay outside the gene matches. CDR3 sequence reads: CAISESVGQGAAGNTEAFF. The CDR3 nucleotides are TGTGCCATCAGTGAGTCAGTGGGACAGGGGGCGGCTGGGAACACTGAAGCTTTCTTT.

The chain carries TRBV7-9 and TRBJ2-7; D perhaps matches TRBD1 (5 bases). Germline lookup yields CDR1 SEHNR and CDR2 FQNEAQ (reference sequence). This CDR3 is built from 15 residues. Trimming pared 0 bases from V and 6 bases from J, leaving 15 bases between. The CDR3 coding sequence is TGTGCCAGCAGCTTAGCGGGGCTAGTAGTCTCCGAGCAGTACTTC. Protein sequence: CASSLAGLVVSEQYF.

The chain is built from TRBV7-2 and TRBJ1-4, with D perhaps TRBD1 (5 bases). This CDR3 is built from 13 residues. The germline V gene encodes CDR1 SGHTA and CDR2 FQGNSA. V lost 1 base and J 10 bases, leaving 10 bases between the germline ends. CDR3 nucleotide sequence: TGTGCCAGCAGCTTAGATCAGGGAAGAAAACTGTTTTTT. Translation: CASSLDQGRKLFF. The full variable domain, in which reference TRBV7-2 and TRBJ1-4 provide the parts outside the CDR3, is GAGVSQSPSNKVTEKGKDVELRCDPISGHTALYWYRQSLGQGLEFLIYFQGNSAPDKSGLPSDRFSAERTGGSVSTLTIQRTQQEDSAVYLCASSLDQGRKLFFGSGTQLSVL.

J is TRBJ1-1 and V is TRBV9; 7 bases are a match to TRBD1. The germline V gene encodes CDR1 SGDLS and CDR2 YYNGEE. V lost 4 bases to trimming and J lost 4 bases; unmatched junction nucleotides: 7. CDR3 size: 14 residues. DNA of the CDR3: TGTGCCAGCAGCTCAGGACAGGTGCTCACTGAAGCTTTCTTT. It is translated as CASSSGQVLTEAFF.

The rearrangement joins TRBV3-1 (or the pseudogene TRBV3-2) to TRBJ1-5, with D perhaps matching TRBD1 (6 bases). From germline, CDR1 is LGHDT and CDR2 YNNKEL (reference sequence). With 4 bases removed from V and 12 bases from J, the gap between germline ends came to 22 bases. This CDR3 has 15 residues. The CDR3 nucleotides are TGTGCCAGCAGCCCAGCCGCGGACAGCTTCTACCGCCAGCATTTT. Translating it yields CASSPAADSFYRQHF.

In nucleotides, the CDR3 is TGTGCCAGCTCACCAGTGGCGGGGGGGGTCAACAATGAGCAGTTCTTC. Translation gives CASSPVAGGVNNEQFF. The chain combines TRBV18 with TRBJ2-1; TRBD2 agrees at 9 bases. The CDR3 is made up of 16 amino acids. CDR1 is KGHSH and CDR2 is LQKENI in the germline V gene. V lost 2 bases and J lost 5; bases outside the gene matches: 7.

The gene calls are TRBV4-2 and TRBJ1-1; D is undetermined. This CDR3 spans 13 amino acids. V lost 1 base, J lost 0 bases, and 3 bases lay in between. CDR1 is LGHNA, CDR2 YNFKEQ, per germline. The CDR3: CASSQAMNTEAFF. CDR3 DNA sequence: TGTGCCAGCAGCCAAGCAATGAACACTGAAGCTTTCTTT.

J is TRBJ2-5 and V is TRBV20-1; 9 bases are a match to TRBD2. This CDR3 contains 15 residues. V was clipped by 3 bases and J by 2 bases; unmatched bases: 7. Germline loops: CDR1 DFQATT, CDR2 SNEGSKA (reference sequence). CDR3 sequence (DNA): TGCAGTGCTAGTTACAGCGGGGGGAGGCAAGAGACCCAGTACTTC. Its protein product is CSASYSGGRQETQYF.

The rearrangement links TRBV5-1 to TRBJ1-1; D is ambiguous. Looked up from germline, CDR1 is SGHRS and CDR2 is YFSETQ. The CDR3 consists of 18 residues. The V and J ends lost 3 bases and 2 bases respectively, with 23 bases between them. DNA of the CDR3: TGCGCCAGCAGCTCGGCCAGGAAAGGGAGGACCCAAAACACTGAAGCTTTCTTT. As protein: CASSSARKGRTQNTEAFF.

This chain joins TRBV5-6 and TRBJ1-1; D not certain. Germline V CDR1 and CDR2: SGHDT, YYEEEE. V was shortened by 4 bases and J by 5 bases, with 18 bases between the two germline ends. The CDR3 length is 15 residues. Here the CDR3 reads CASSPPRRGRTEAFF. The CDR3 nucleotides are TGTGCCAGCAGCCCTCCCAGAAGAGGGAGGACTGAAGCTTTCTTT.

The gene calls are TRBV5-1 and TRBJ2-2, with 8 bases identical to TRBD1. Germline V gene sequence: CDR1 SGHRS, CDR2 YFSETQ. V shed 5 bases, J shed 5 bases, and the junction held 14 bases outside the gene matches. The CDR3 totals 17 residues. The CDR3 region has the DNA TGCGCCAGCAGTTTTAAAGGGACAGGTCTGGGTACCGGGGAGCTGTTTTTT. Protein sequence: CASSFKGTGLGTGELFF.